This T cell receptor (beta chain) comes out of a study of tumor and adjacent non-tumor tissue in lung cancer. Study at large: The cohort had around twelve adenocarcinoma, 2 squamous cell and 1 small cell patients.

Findings of the study overall: Shorter survival was associated with higher TCR diversity in tumors. TCR diversity was significantly greater in tumor than normal lung tissue.

Details on this clonotype: The antigen is undetermined. This may arise from a read error, as a much more abundant clone is one base away. The missing conserved phenylalanine or tryptophan at the end of this CDR3 makes a read error likely.

Three rounds of nested PCR, following a modified ARM-PCR protocol, produced the TCRbeta library. TCRdb re-derived calls from the multiplex PCR reads in MiXCR, one entry per CDR3 protein. In the table there are more than 90,000 distinct CDR3 sequences, roughly 70% of which are singletons. Germline V lookup: CDR1 MNHNS, CDR2 SASEGT. The CDR3 covers 12 residues. V dropped 6 bases and J dropped 6 bases, with 10 bases sitting between them. RNA was extracted from bulk tissue without any cell sorting. This TCR was sampled from a man aged 55 to 70 with non-small cell lung cancer. The sequenced sample was lung tumor tissue. J is TRBJ2-3 and V is TRBV6-1; D uncertain. The DNA of the CDR3 is TGTGCCAGCAGCCCAAATGGGGATACGCAGTATTTA. Its translation: CASSPNGDTQYL.